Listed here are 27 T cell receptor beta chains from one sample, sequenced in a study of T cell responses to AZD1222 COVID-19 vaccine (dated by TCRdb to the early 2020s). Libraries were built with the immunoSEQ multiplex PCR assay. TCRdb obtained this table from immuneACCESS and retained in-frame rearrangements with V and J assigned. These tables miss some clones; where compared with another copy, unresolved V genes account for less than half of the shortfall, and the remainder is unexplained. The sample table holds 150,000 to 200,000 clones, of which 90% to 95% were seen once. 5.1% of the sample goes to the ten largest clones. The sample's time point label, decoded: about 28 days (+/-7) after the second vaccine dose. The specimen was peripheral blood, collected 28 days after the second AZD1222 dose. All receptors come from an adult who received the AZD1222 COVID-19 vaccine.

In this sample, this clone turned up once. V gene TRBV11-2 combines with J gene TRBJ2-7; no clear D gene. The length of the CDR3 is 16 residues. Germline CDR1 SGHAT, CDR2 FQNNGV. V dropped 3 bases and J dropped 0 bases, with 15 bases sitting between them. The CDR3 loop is CASSLIGSSYSYEQYF. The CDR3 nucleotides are TGTGCCAGCAGCTTGATTGGCAGTTCATACTCCTACGAGCAGTACTTC.

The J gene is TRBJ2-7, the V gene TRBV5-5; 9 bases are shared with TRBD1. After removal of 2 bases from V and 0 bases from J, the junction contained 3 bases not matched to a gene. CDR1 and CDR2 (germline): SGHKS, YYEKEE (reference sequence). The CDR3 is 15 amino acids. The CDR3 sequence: CASSFGQGYSYEQYF. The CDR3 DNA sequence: TGTGCCAGCAGCTTCGGACAGGGGTACTCCTACGAGCAGTACTTC.

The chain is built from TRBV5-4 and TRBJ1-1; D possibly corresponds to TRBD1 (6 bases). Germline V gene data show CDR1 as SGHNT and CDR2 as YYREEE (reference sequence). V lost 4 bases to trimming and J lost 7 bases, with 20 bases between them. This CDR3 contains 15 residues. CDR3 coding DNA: TGTGCCAGCAGCCCAAGGACGGGGGGCAGTGGTGAAGCTTTCTTT. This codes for CASSPRTGGSGEAFF. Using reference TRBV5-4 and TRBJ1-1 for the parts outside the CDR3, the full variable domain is ETGVTQSPTHLIKTRGQQVTLRCSSQSGHNTVSWYQQALGQGPQFIFQYYREEENGRGNFPPRFSGLQFPNYSSELNVNALELDDSALYLCASSPRTGGSGEAFFGQGTRLTVV.

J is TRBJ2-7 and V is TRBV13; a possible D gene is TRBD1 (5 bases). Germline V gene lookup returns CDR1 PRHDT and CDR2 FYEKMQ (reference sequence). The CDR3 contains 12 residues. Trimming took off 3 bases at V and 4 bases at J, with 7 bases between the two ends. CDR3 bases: TGTGCCAGCAGCTTTAGGGGATACGAGCAGTACTTC. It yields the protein CASSFRGYEQYF.

The CDR3 here is CASSLGPGQLTPGNTIYF. The CDR3 region has the DNA TGTGCCAGCAGCTTAGGTCCCGGACAGCTCACTCCTGGAAACACCATATATTTT. The chain joins TRBV7-6 to TRBJ1-3; D may be TRBD1 (6 bases). Trimming removed 1 base at V and 2 bases at J, with 18 bases between. The CDR3 spans 18 residues. CDR1 is SGHVS and CDR2 is FNYEAQ in the germline V gene.

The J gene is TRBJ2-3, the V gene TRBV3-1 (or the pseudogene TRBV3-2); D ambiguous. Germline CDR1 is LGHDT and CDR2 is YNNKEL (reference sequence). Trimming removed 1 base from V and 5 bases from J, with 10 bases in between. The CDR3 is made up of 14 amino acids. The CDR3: CASSQVPVGDTQYF. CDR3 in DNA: TGTGCCAGCAGCCAAGTACCCGTGGGAGATACGCAGTATTTT.

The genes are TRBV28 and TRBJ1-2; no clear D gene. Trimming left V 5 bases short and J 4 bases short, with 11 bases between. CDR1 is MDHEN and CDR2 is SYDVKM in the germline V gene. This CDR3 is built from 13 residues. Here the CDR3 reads CASSVAGGYGYTF. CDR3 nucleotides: TGTGCCAGCAGTGTGGCAGGTGGCTATGGCTACACCTTC.

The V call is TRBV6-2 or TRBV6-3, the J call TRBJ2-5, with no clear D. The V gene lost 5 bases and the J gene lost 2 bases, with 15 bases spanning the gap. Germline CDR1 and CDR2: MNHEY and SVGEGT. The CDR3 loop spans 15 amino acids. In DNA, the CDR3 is TGTGCCAGCAGTCCCTTGCTGGGGTCTCAAGAGACCCAGTACTTC. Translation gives CASSPLLGSQETQYF.

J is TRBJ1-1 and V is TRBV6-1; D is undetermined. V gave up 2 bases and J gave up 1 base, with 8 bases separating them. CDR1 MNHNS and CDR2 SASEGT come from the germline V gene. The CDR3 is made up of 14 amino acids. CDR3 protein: CASSEKGANTEAFF. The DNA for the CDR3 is TGTGCCAGCAGTGAAAAAGGAGCGAACACTGAAGCTTTCTTT.

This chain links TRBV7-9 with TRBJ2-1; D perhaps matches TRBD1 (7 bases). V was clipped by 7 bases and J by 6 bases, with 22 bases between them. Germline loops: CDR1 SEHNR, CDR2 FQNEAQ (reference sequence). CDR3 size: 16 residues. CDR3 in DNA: TGTGCCAGCACCTCGAGCAGGGGGGCCAGAAGCAATGAGCAGTTCTTC. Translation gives CASTSSRGARSNEQFF.

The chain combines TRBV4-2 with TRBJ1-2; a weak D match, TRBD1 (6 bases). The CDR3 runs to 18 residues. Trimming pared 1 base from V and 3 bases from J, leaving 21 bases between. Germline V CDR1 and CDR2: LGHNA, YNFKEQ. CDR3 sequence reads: CASSQVVTGRRSDYGYTF. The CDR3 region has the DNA TGTGCCAGCAGCCAAGTTGTCACAGGGAGAAGGTCGGACTATGGCTACACCTTC.

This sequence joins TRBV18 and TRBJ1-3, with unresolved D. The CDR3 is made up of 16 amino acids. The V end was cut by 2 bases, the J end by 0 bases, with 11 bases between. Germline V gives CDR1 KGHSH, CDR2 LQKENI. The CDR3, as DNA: TGTGCCAGCTCACCAGGGCCCCGGAGCTCTGGAAACACCATATATTTT. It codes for CASSPGPRSSGNTIYF.

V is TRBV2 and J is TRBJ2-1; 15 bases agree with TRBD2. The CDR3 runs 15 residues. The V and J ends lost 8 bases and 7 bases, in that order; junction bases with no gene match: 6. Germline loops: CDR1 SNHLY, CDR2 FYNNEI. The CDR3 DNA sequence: TGTGCCAGCTCCACCGGACTAGCGGGAGGGAATGAGCAGTTCTTC. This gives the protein CASSTGLAGGNEQFF.

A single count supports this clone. The CDR3 coding sequence is TGTGCCAGCAGCCCCCTTGGGGGCGGGGGAGATACGCAGTATTTT. This gives the protein CASSPLGGGGDTQYF. The rearrangement joins TRBV7-3 to TRBJ2-3; a possible D gene is TRBD2 (7 bases). This CDR3 comprises 15 residues. V shed 5 bases and J shed 5 bases, with 17 bases lying between them. Germline CDR1 SGHTA, CDR2 FQGTGA.

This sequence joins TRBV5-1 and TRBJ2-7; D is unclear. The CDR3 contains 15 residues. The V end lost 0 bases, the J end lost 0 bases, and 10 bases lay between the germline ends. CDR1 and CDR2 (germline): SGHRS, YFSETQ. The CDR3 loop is CASSLAAVSSYEQYF. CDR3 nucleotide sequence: TGCGCCAGCAGCTTGGCTGCGGTTAGCTCCTACGAGCAGTACTTC.

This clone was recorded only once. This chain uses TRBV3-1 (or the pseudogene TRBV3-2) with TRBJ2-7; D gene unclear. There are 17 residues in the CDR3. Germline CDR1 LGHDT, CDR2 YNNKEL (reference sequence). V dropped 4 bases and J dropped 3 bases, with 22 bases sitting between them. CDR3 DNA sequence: TGTGCCAGCAGCCGGTTTGGATCGGTAGACTTCTTCTACGAGCAGTACTTC. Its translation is CASSRFGSVDFFYEQYF.

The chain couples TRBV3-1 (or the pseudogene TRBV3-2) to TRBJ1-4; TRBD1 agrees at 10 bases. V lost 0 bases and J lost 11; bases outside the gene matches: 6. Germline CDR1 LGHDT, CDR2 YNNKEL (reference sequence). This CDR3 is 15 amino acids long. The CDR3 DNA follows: TGTGCCAGCAGCCAAGAGACAGGGGGCACGGGGAAACTGTTTTTT. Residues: CASSQETGGTGKLFF.

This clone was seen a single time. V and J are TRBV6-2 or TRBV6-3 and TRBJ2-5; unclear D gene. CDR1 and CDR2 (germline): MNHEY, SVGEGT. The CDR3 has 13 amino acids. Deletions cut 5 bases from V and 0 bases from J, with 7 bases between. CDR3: CASSRVHQETQYF. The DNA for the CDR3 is TGTGCCAGCAGTCGGGTCCACCAAGAGACCCAGTACTTC.

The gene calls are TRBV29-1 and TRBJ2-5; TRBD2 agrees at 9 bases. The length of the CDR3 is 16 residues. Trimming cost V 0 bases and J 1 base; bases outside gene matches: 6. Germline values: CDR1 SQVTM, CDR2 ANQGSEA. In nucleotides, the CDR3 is TGCAGCGTTGAAGATCCGGGACTAGCCTCCCAAGAGACCCAGTACTTC. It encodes CSVEDPGLASQETQYF. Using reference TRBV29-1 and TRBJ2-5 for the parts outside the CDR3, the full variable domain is SAVISQKPSRDICQRGTSLTIQCQVDSQVTMMFWYRQQPGQSLTLIATANQGSEATYESGFVIDKFPISRPNLTFSTLTVSNMSPEDSSIYLCSVEDPGLASQETQYFGPGTRLLVL.

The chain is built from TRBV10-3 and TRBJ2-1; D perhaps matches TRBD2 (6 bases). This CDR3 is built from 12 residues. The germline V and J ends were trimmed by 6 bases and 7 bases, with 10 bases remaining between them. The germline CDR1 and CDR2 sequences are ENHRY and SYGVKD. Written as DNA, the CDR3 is TGTGCCATCAGCGGGGCGGGGAATGAGCAGTTCTTC. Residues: CAISGAGNEQFF.

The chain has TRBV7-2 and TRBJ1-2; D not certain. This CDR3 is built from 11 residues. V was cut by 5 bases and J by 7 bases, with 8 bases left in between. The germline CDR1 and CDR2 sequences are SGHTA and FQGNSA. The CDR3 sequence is CASSLGSGYTF. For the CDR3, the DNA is TGTGCCAGCAGCCTCGGGAGTGGCTACACCTTC.

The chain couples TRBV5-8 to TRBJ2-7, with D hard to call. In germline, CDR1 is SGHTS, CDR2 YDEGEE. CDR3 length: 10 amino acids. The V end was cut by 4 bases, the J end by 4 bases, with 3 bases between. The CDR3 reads CASSAYEQYF. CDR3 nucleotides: TGTGCCAGCAGCGCGTACGAGCAGTACTTC.

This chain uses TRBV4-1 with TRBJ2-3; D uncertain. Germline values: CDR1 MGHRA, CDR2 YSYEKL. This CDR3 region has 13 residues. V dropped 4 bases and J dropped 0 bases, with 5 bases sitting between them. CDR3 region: CASSRRSTDTQYF. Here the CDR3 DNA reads TGCGCCAGCAGCCGGAGAAGCACAGATACGCAGTATTTT.

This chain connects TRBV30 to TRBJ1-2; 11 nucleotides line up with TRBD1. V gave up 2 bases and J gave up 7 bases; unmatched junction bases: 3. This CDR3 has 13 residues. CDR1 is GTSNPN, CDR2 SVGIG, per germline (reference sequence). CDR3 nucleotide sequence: TGTGCCTGGAGTCGGACAGGGGGCGGTGGCTACACCTTC. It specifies CAWSRTGGGGYTF.

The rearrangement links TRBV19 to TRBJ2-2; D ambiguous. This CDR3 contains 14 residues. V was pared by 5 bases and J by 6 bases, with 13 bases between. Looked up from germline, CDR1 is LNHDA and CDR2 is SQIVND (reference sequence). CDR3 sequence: CASSLPRQAGELFF. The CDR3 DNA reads TGTGCCAGTAGTCTTCCGAGGCAGGCCGGGGAGCTGTTTTTT.

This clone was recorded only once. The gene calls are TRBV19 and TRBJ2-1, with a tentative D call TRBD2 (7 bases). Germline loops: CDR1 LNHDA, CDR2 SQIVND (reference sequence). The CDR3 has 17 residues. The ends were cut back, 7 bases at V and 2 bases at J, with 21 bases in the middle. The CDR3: CASTSSRGARTYNEQFF. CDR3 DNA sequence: TGTGCCAGTACCTCCTCTCGGGGGGCGCGGACCTACAATGAGCAGTTCTTC.

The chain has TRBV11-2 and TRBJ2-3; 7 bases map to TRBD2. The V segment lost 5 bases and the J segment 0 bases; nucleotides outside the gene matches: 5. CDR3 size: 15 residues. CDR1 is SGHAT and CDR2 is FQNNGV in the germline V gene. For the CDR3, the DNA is TGTGCCAGCAGCACAATTAGCGGGAGCACAGATACGCAGTATTTT. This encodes CASSTISGSTDTQYF.